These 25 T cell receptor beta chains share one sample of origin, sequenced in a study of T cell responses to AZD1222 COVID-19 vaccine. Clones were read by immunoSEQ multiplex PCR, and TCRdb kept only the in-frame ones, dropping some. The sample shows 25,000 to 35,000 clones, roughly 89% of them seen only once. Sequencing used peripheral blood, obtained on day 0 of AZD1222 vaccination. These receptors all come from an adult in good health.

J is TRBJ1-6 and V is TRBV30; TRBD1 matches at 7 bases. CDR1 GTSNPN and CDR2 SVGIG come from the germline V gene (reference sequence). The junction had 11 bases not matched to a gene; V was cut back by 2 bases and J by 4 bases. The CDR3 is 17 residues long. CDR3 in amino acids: CAWSTTQTGRYNSPLHF. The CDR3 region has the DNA TGTGCCTGGAGTACTACTCAGACAGGGCGGTATAATTCACCCCTCCACTTT.

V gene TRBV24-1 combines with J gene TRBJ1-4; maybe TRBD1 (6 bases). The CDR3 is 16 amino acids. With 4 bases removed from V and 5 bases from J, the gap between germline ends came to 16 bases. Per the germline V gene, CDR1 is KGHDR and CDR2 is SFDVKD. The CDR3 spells CATSDHRAGRNEKLFF. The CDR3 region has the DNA TGTGCCACCAGTGACCACAGGGCAGGGAGAAATGAAAAACTGTTTTTT.

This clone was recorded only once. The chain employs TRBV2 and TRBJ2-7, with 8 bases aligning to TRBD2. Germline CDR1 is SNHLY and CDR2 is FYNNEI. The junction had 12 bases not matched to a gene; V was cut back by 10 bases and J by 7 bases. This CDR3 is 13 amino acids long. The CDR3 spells CATREGVSGEQYF. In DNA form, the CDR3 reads TGTGCCACCCGGGAGGGAGTGTCGGGTGAGCAGTACTTC.

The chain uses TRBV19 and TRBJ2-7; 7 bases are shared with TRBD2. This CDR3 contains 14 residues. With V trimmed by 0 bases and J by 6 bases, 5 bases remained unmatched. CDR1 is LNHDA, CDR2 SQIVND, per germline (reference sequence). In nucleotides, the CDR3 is TGTGCCAGTAGTATAGAGCCTCTAGCGGCCGAGCAGTACTTC. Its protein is CASSIEPLAAEQYF.

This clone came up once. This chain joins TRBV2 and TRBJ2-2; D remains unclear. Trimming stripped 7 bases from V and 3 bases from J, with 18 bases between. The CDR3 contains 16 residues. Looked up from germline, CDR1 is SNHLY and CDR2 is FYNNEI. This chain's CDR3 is CASNVPPRTDTGELFF. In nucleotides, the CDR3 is TGTGCCAGCAATGTCCCCCCGAGGACGGACACCGGGGAGCTGTTTTTT.

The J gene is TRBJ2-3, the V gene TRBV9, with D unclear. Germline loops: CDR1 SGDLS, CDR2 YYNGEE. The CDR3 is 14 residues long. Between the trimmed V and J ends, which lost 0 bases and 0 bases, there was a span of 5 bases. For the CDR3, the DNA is TGTGCCAGCAGCGTAGGCGGAAGCACAGATACGCAGTATTTT. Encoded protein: CASSVGGSTDTQYF.

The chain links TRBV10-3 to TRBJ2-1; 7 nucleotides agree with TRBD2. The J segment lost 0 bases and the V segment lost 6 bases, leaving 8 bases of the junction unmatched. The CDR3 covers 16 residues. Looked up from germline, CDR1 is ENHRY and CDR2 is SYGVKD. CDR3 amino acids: CAISDLTSASYNEQFF. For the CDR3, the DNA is TGTGCCATCAGCGACCTAACTAGCGCCTCCTACAATGAGCAGTTCTTC.

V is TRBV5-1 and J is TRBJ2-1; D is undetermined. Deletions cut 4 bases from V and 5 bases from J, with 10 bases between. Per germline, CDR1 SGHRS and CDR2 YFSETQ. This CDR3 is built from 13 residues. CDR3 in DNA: TGCGCCAGCAGCCCCTACTTGGACAATGAGCAGTTCTTC. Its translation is CASSPYLDNEQFF.

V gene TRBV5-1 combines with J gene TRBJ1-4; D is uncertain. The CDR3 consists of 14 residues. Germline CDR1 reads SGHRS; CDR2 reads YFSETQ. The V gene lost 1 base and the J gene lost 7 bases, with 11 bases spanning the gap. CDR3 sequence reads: CASSLLGIFEKLFF. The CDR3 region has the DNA TGCGCCAGCAGCTTGCTGGGGATCTTTGAAAAACTGTTTTTT.

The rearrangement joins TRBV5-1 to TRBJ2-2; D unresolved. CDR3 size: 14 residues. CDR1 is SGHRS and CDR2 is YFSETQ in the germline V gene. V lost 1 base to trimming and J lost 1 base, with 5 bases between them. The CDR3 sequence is CASSLSQNTGELFF. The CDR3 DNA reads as TGCGCCAGCAGCTTGTCTCAGAACACCGGGGAGCTGTTTTTT.

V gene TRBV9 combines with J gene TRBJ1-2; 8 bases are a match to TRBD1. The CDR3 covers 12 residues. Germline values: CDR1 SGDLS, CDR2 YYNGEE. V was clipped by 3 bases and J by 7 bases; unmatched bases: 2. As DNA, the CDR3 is TGTGCCAGCAGCGCCGACAGGGGTGGCTACACCTTC. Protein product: CASSADRGGYTF.

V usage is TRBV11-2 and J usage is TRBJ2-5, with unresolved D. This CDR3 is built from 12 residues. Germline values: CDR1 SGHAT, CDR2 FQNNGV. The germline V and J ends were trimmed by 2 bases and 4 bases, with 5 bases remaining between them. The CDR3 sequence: CASSLRRETQYF. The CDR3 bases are TGTGCCAGCAGCTTAAGACGAGAGACCCAGTACTTC.

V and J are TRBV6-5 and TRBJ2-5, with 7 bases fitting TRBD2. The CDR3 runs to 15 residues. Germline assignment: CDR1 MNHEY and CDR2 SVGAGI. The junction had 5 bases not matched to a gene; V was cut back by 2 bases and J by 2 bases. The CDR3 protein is CASSYSGTAQETQYF. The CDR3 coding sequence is TGTGCCAGCAGTTACAGCGGGACGGCTCAAGAGACCCAGTACTTC.

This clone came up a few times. The CDR3 nucleotides are TGTGCCACCAGGCTCTCTGGCTACACCTTC. It encodes CATRLSGYTF. This rearrangement joins TRBV19 to TRBJ1-2; no definite D call. CDR3 size: 10 residues. CDR1 and CDR2 (germline): LNHDA, SQIVND (reference sequence). V was trimmed by 10 bases and J by 7 bases, leaving 10 bases between them.

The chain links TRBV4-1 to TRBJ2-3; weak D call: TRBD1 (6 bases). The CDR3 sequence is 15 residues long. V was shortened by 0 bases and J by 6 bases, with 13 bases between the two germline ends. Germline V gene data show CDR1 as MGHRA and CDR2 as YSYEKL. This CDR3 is CASSQEGAPYDTQYF. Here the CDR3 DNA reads TGCGCCAGCAGCCAAGAGGGGGCCCCGTATGATACGCAGTATTTT.

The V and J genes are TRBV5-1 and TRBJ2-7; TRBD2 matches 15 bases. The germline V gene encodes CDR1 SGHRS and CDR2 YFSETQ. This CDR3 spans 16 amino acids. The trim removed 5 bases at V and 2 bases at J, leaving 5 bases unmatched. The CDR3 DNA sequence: TGCGCCAGCAGAGCGGGACTAGCGGGAGGAGCCTACGAGCAGTACTTC. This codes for CASRAGLAGGAYEQYF.

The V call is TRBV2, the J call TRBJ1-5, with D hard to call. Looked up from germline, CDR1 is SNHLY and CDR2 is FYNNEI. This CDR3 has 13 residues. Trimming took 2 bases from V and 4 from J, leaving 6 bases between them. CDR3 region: CASSESLNQPQHF. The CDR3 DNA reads TGTGCCAGCAGTGAAAGCCTTAATCAGCCCCAGCATTTT.

Here the CDR3 DNA reads TGTGCCAGCAGCCAAGGACTAGCGGATGGGAACATTCAGTACTTC. Its translation is CASSQGLADGNIQYF. V gene TRBV3-1 (or the pseudogene TRBV3-2) combines with J gene TRBJ2-4; TRBD2 aligns across 9 bases. Germline assignment: CDR1 LGHDT and CDR2 YNNKEL (reference sequence). This CDR3 contains 15 residues. Germline trimming cut 1 base from V and 7 bases from J; bases unmatched to any gene: 5.

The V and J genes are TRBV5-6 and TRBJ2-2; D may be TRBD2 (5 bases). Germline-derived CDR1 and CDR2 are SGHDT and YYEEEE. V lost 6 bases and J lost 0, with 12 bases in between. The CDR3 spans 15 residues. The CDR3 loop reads CASTSRAANTGELFF. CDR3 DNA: TGTGCCAGCACCTCCCGAGCGGCGAACACCGGGGAGCTGTTTTTT.

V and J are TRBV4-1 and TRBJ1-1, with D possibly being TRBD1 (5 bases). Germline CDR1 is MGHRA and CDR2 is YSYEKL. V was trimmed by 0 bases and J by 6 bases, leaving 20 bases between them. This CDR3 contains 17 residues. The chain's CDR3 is CASSQDIPWGPRPEAFF. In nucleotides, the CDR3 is TGCGCCAGCAGCCAAGATATTCCTTGGGGACCGAGGCCTGAAGCTTTCTTT.

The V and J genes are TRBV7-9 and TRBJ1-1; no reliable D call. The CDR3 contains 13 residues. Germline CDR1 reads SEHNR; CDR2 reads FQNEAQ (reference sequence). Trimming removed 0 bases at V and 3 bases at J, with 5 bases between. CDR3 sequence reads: CASSLAGDTEAFF. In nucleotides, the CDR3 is TGTGCCAGCAGCTTAGCGGGCGACACTGAAGCTTTCTTT.

The chain's CDR3 is CASSLIGTGGIQYF. CDR3 sequence (DNA): TGTGCCAGCAGCTTAATTGGGACAGGGGGGATTCAGTACTTC. J is TRBJ2-4 and V is TRBV7-2; 11 bases line up with TRBD1. Germline V CDR1 and CDR2: SGHTA, FQGNSA. This CDR3 has 14 residues. The J segment lost 10 bases and the V segment lost 2 bases, leaving 4 bases of the junction unmatched.

The DNA for the CDR3 is TGTGCCAGCAGTCAAGGGGGGATTACCCGCTATAATTCACCCCTCCACTTT. Its protein is CASSQGGITRYNSPLHF. The chain recombines TRBV27 with TRBJ1-6; D perhaps matches TRBD1 (6 bases). The CDR3 loop spans 17 amino acids. In germline, CDR1 is MNHEY, CDR2 SMNVEV (reference sequence). V gave up 5 bases and J gave up 3 bases, with 17 bases separating them.

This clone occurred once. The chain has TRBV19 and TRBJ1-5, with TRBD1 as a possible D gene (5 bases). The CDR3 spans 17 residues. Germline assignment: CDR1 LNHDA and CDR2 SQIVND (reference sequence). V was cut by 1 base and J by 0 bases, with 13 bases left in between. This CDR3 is CASSIGTSTVSNQPQHF. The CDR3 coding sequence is TGTGCCAGTAGTATAGGCACCTCGACAGTTAGCAATCAGCCCCAGCATTTT.

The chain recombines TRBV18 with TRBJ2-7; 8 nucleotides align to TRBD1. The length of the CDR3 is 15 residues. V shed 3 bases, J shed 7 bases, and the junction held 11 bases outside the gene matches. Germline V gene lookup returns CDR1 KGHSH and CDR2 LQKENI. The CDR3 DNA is TGTGCCAGCTCACCTCCGGGCAGGGGGCTTGGGGAGCAGTACTTC. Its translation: CASSPPGRGLGEQYF.